This TCR beta chain was identified during a study of Ad26.COV2.S vaccination and SARS-CoV-2 variants. The study, taken as a whole, reports: After vaccination, substantial breadth of spike-specific CD8+ and CD4+ responses was reported.

Germline V gives CDR1 SGHAT, CDR2 FQNNGV. V shed 5 bases and J 11 bases; nucleotides not matched to a gene: 11. The CDR3 has 13 amino acids. The table came from immunoSEQ multiplex PCR; TCRdb's copy has only in-frame clones and leaves some out. The table has around 340,000 clones, around 88% seen once; the top ten hold about 4.6%. As for treatment: over 15 received Ad26.COV2.S at low or high dose, single or two shots; several received placebo; per-sample allocation not given. Day 63 after the first injection of vaccine or placebo was the sampling time. For this clone: Antigen: not known.

The sequence was collected from a person between 18 and 59 years old who received the Ad26.COV2.S COVID-19 vaccine or a placebo. Sequencing was performed on peripheral blood, taken in a trial of Ad26.COV2.S vaccine versus placebo. The J gene is TRBJ1-1, the V gene TRBV11-2; TRBD1 aligns across 7 bases. The CDR3 nucleotides are TGTGCCAGCAGCCGGGGACAGTCCGGGGTTGCTTTCTTT. It yields the protein CASSRGQSGVAFF. Combining the CDR3 with reference TRBV11-2 and TRBJ1-1 gives the whole variable domain EAGVAQSPRYKIIEKRQSVAFWCNPISGHATLYWYQQILGQGPKLLIQFQNNGVVDDSQLPKDRFSAERLKGVDSTLKIQPAKLEDSAVYLCASSRGQSGVAFFGQGTRLTVV.